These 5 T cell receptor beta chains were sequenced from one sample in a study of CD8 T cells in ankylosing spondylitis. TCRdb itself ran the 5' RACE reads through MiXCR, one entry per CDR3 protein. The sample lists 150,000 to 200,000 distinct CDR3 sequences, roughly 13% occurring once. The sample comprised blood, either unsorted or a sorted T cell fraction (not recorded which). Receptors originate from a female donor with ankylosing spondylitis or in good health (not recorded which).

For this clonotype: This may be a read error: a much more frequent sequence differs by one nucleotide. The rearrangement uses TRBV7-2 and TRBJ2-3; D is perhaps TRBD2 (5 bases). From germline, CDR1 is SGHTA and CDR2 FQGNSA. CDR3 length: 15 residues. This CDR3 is CAGSLVGAGTDTQYF. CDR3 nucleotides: TGTGCCGGCAGCTTGGTGGGAGCCGGCACAGATACGCAGTATTTT.

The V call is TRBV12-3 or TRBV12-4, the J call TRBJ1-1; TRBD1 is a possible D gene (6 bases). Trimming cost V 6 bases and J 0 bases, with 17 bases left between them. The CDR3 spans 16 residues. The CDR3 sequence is CASSPRGLLVNTEAFF. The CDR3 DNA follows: TGTGCCAGCAGCCCCAGGGGCCTACTTGTGAACACTGAAGCTTTCTTT.

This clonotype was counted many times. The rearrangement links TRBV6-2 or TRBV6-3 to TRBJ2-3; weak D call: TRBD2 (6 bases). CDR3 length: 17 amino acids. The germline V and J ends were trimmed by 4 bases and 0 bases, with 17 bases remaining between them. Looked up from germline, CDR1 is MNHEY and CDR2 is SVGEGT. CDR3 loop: CASSLSISGTSTDTQYF. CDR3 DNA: TGTGCCAGCAGTTTATCAATTAGCGGAACTAGCACAGATACGCAGTATTTT.

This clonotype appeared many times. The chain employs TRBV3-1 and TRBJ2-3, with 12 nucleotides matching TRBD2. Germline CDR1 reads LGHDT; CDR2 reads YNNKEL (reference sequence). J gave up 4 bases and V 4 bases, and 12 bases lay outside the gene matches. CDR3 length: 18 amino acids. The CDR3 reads CASSPRASGRAPSDTQYF. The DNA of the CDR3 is TGTGCCAGCAGCCCCCGAGCTAGCGGGAGGGCCCCGTCAGATACGCAGTATTTT.

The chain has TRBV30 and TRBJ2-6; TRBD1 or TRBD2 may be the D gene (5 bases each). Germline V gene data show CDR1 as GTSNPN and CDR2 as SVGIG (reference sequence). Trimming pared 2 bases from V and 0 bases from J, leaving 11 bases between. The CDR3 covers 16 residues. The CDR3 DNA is TGTGCCTGGAGTAATTTTGGGGGCTCTGGGGCCAACGTCCTGACTTTC. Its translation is CAWSNFGGSGANVLTF.